This T cell receptor beta chain was obtained from a study of T-cell memory formation after mild COVID-19 (dated by TCRdb to the early 2020s). Broadly, across the study: TCR sequence clusters from the two donors were found to be largely donor specific. Longitudinal TCRalpha and TCRbeta repertoire sequencing tracked T-cell clones expanding and contracting after mild COVID-19 in a couple of donors. Two young, previously healthy adult volunteers made up the cohort, one male and one female. The investigation overall reported the following: Contracting CD4+ clones were found mainly in CM and EM memory subsets, while CD8+ clones were enriched in EMRA. Balanced CD4/CD8 phenotypes were observed for clones contracting from day 15 to 85, whereas a bias towards CD4+ was observed for a second wave of clones expanding from day 15 to 37. SARS-CoV-2 specificity of the second-wave clones peaking on day 37 was not confirmed. Some responding clones were detected in pre-infection memory, suggesting pre-existing cross-reactive memory T cells joined the SARS-CoV-2 response. The study included only a couple of mild cases, and larger cohorts that include severe cases with pre-infection samples were judged to be necessary.

This clonotype has more than one count but fewer than ten. Its antigen specificity is not known. No qualities accompany the bases; no much larger clone lies one base away. V and J are truncated by 4 bases and 4 bases respectively, leaving an intervening sequence of 10 bases. The CDR3 covers 14 residues, taking in both the cysteine and the phenylalanine. Solely the CDR3 DNA is kept, with 42 bases framed from the first base. Taken from the germline V gene, the CDR1 and CDR2 loops are SGHTA and FQGNSA. Ficoll-Paque density gradient centrifugation was the method used to isolate PBMCs. Sequencing was carried out with an Illumina NovaSeq 6000. TCRalpha and TCRbeta cDNA libraries were built by 5'RACE with constant-segment primers, adding sample barcodes and unique molecular identifiers. RNA was extracted from every sample with Trizol reagent. The libraries were amplified in two PCR steps, and the second step added a second sample barcode and Illumina TruSeq adapters. The libraries were sequenced on an Illumina NovaSeq using 2 x 150 bp paired-end reads. The study's own analysis went as follows. The reads were demultiplexed and collapsed into UMI-guided consensus sequences using migec v1.2.7. Using mixcr v2.1.11, UMI consensuses were aligned to TRA and TRB V and J templates and then assembled into clonotypes. A clonotype was counted as expanded or contracted only when both edgeR and NoisET called the clonotype significant, with the noise models trained on biological replicates. For edgeR calls, the cutoffs were a false discovery rate-adjusted p below 0.01 and a log2 fold-change threshold of 1. As an exploratory analysis of dynamics, PCA with hierarchical clustering was applied to max-normalized trajectories of the 1000 most abundant clonotypes. Separately sequenced CD4+ and CD8+ repertoires were used to assign a CD4 or CD8 phenotype to each responding clone. TCRdb reworked the public reads: Q25 trimming with fastp, MiXCR clone assembly, productive beta chains retained. All rows with the same CDR3 protein become a single entry with the most common DNA and genes. TCRdb, not the original authors, processed these V and J calls. The sample includes about 260,000 distinct CDR3 sequences, with 16% observed a single time. More than 20% of the sample comes from the top ten.

Here the chain combines TRBV7-2 and TRBJ2-2; a tentative D match to TRBD1 spans 6 bases. The clonotype comes from a man between 18 and 29 years old who had mild COVID-19 (a few samples of this study predate the infection). The sample titles of this study are shuffled in the database, so cell type and time point are left out; the donor was told from shared clones. The sequencing sample was made of PBMCs or a T cell subset sorted from them (not recorded which). For the CDR3, the sequence is CASSWGQSTGELFF. The DNA sequence is as follows: TGTGCCAGCAGCTGGGGACAATCCACCGGGGAGCTGTTTTTT. Reference TRBV7-2 and TRBJ2-2 genes cover what lies past the CDR3, so the full variable domain is GAGVSQSPSNKVTEKGKDVELRCDPISGHTALYWYRQSLGQGLEFLIYFQGNSAPDKSGLPSDRFSAERTGGSVSTLTIQRTQQEDSAVYLCASSWGQSTGELFFGEGSRLTVL.